Included here is one T cell receptor (beta chain) sequence, with context. This sample was included in a study of blood T cell repertoires in COVID-19. Study summary: Material from acute and convalescent COVID-19 was sourced from the United States, Italy and Spain. T cells, B-cell-depleted T cells, or PBMCs supplied cDNA or gDNA.

The CDR3 is 14 residues long. V shed 5 bases and J shed 6 bases, with 17 bases lying between them. Germline V CDR1 and CDR2: SGHDT, YYEEEE. Original processing methods: From reference gene primer amplification, estimates of nucleated cell counts were derived. The method was immunoSEQ multiplex PCR; TCRdb's version includes in-frame clones alone and lacks a portion of them. That table furnishes V, J and clone size, whereas the DNA furnished D and trimming. The sample holds about 200,000 clones, roughly nine tenths seen once. The clonotype comes from a woman in her 70s with acute or convalescent COVID-19. The sample comprised peripheral blood. The V and J genes are TRBV5-6 and TRBJ1-1; D is perhaps TRBD1 (6 bases). The CDR3 coding sequence is TGTGCCAGCAGGGCACAGGGTCTCGGCGCTGAAGCTTTCTTT. This codes for CASRAQGLGAEAFF.